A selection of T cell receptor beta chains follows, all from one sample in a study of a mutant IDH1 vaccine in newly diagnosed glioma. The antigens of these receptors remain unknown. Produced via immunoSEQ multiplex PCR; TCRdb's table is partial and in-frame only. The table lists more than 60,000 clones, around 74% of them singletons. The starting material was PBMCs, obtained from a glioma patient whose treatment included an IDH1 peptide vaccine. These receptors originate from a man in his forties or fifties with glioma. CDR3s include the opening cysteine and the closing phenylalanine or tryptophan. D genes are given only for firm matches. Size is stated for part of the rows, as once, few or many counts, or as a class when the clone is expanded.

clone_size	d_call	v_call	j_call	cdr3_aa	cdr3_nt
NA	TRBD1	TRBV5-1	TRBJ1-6	CASSFAGGDRTQSPLHF	TGCGCCAGCAGCTTCGCCGGGGGGGACAGGACCCAATCACCCCTCCACTTT
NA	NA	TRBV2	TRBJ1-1	CASSVSANTEAFF	TGTGCCAGCAGTGTGTCGGCGAACACTGAAGCTTTCTTT
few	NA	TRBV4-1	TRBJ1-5	CASSQERTALNQPQHF	TGCGCCAGCAGCCAAGAAAGGACAGCTCTCAATCAGCCCCAGCATTTT
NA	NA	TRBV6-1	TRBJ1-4	CASSEGTYRAEKLFF	TGTGCCAGCAGTGAAGGGACCTACAGGGCCGAAAAACTGTTTTTT
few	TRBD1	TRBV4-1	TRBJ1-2	CASSHQGGGGYTF	TGCGCCAGCAGCCACCAAGGGGGCGGTGGCTACACCTTC
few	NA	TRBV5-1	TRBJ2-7	CASNTEGYEQYF	TGCGCCAGCAACACCGAGGGGTACGAGCAGTACTTC
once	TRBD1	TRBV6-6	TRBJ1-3	CASSYGTGGLRNTIYF	TGTGCCAGCAGTTACGGGACAGGCGGACTTCGAAACACCATATATTTT
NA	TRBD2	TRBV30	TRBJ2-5	CACNPRGGGKTQYF	TGTGCCTGTAACCCTCGGGGGGGCGGGAAGACCCAGTACTTC
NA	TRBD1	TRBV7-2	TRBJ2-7	CASSPSGGTGSYEQYF	TGTGCCAGCAGCCCCTCGGGTGGGACAGGGTCCTACGAGCAGTACTTC
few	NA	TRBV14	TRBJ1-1	CASSPRAEEWRTEAFF	TGTGCCAGCAGCCCAAGGGCGGAGGAGTGGAGAACTGAAGCTTTCTTT
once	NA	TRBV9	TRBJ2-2	CASSVGTVNTGELFF	TGTGCCAGCAGCGTAGGGACGGTGAACACCGGGGAGCTGTTTTTT
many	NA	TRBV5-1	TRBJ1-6	CASSPGTRDNSPLHF	TGCGCCAGCAGCCCGGGGACACGAGATAATTCACCCCTCCACTTT
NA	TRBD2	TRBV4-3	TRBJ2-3	CASSLLLAGGPGTDTQYF	TGCGCCAGCAGCCTCCTGCTAGCGGGGGGGCCGGGAACAGATACGCAGTATTTT
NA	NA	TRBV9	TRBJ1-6	CASSVGGSHSPLHF	TGTGCCAGCAGCGTAGGAGGGAGCCATTCACCCCTCCACTTT
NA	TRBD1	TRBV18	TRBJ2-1	CASSTITGGDEQFF	TGTGCCAGCTCAACGATTACAGGGGGTGATGAGCAGTTCTTC
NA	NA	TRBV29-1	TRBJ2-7	CSVEDSNSAYEQYF	TGCAGCGTTGAAGATAGTAACAGTGCCTACGAGCAGTACTTC
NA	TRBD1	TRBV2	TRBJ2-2	CASRKDRETGELFF	TGTGCCAGCAGGAAGGACAGGGAAACCGGGGAGCTGTTTTTT
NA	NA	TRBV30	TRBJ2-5	CAWSAGGLGETQYF	TGTGCCTGGAGTGCTGGGGGGCTGGGAGAGACCCAGTACTTC
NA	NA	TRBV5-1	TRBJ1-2	CASSLGTDPGYTF	TGCGCCAGCAGCTTGGGGACGGACCCGGGATACACCTTC
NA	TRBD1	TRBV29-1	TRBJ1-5	CSVAQGGSQPQHF	TGCAGCGTGGCACAGGGGGGAAGTCAGCCCCAGCATTTT
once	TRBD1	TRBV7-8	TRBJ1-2	CASSLGPDRLRDGYTF	TGTGCCAGCAGCTTGGGGCCGGACAGGCTCCGGGATGGCTACACCTTC
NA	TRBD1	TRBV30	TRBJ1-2	CAWSVQERGRNYGYTF	TGTGCCTGGAGTGTACAGGAGAGGGGGCGCAACTATGGCTACACCTTC
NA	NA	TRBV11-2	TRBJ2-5	CASSRGHSQETQYF	TGTGCCAGCAGCAGGGGACATTCACAAGAGACCCAGTACTTC
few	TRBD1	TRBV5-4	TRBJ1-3	CASSLTGTGRNTIYF	TGTGCCAGCAGCTTGACCGGGACAGGAAGAAACACCATATATTTT
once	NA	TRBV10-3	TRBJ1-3	CAISDTDLIGNTIYF	TGTGCCATCAGTGACACCGACCTAATTGGAAACACCATATATTTT
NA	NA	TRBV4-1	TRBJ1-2	CASSQVPGDYGYTF	TGCGCCAGCAGCCAAGTCCCAGGGGACTATGGCTACACCTTC
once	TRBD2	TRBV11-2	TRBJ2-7	CASSLERGAPYEQYF	TGTGCCAGCAGCCTTGAGCGGGGGGCTCCTTACGAGCAGTACTTC
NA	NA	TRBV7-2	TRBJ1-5	CASSDNREWGQPQHF	TGTGCCAGCAGCGATAACAGGGAATGGGGTCAGCCCCAGCATTTT
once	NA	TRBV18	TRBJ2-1	CATFRESNEQFF	TGTGCCACCTTCAGGGAATCCAATGAGCAGTTCTTC
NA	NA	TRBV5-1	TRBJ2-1	CASSFSGAPGEQFF	TGCGCCAGCAGCTTCTCGGGGGCCCCGGGAGAGCAGTTCTTC
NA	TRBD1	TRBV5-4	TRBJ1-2	CASSPTGGASNYGYTF	TGTGCCAGCAGTCCGACAGGGGGCGCGTCTAACTATGGCTACACCTTC
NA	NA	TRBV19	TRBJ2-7	CATESQSYEQYF	TGTGCCACCGAAAGCCAGTCCTACGAGCAGTACTTC
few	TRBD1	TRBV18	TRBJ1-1	CASSRGQGNMNTEAFF	TGTGCCAGCTCACGCGGACAGGGAAACATGAACACTGAAGCTTTCTTT
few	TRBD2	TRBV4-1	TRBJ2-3	CASSVQRGGTDTQYF	TGCGCCAGCAGCGTTCAGCGGGGGGGTACAGATACGCAGTATTTT
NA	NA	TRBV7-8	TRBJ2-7	CASSFPGKDYEQYF	TGTGCCAGCAGCTTTCCCGGGAAGGACTACGAGCAGTACTTC
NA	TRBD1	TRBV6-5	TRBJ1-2	CASSGRGQGGYGYTF	TGTGCCAGCAGTGGACGGGGACAGGGGGGCTATGGCTACACCTTC
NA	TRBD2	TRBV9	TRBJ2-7	CASSPGTSGGTYYEQYF	TGTGCCAGCAGCCCCGGGACTAGCGGGGGGACCTACTACGAGCAGTACTTC
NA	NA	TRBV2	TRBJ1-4	CASRGSTNEKLFF	TGTGCCAGCAGAGGCAGTACTAATGAAAAACTGTTTTTT
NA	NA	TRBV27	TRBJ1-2	CASSTYVGNYGYTF	TGTGCCAGCAGTACTTACGTGGGAAACTATGGCTACACCTTC
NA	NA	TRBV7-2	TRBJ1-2	CASSPAGRDGYTF	TGTGCCAGCAGCCCCGCGGGGAGGGACGGCTACACCTTC
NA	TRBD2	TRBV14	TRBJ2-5	CASSQVGTRDQETQYF	TGTGCCAGCAGCCAAGTCGGGACTAGGGACCAAGAGACCCAGTACTTC